This T cell receptor beta chain came from a study of T-cell memory formation after mild COVID-19. The study, taken as a whole, reports: Researchers found some responding clones in pre-infection memory, a sign that cross-reactive memory joined.

Deletions cut 8 bases from V and 2 bases from J, with 19 bases between. This CDR3 has 15 residues. About this clonotype: The antigen remains undetermined.

Amplification by 5'RACE using constant-segment primers produced TCR alpha and TCR beta cDNA libraries that carried sample barcodes and UMIs. One entry per CDR3 protein results from TCRdb running MiXCR on the 5' RACE reads. The table includes about 190,000 distinct CDR3 sequences, around 18% detected once. The genes are TRBV12-3 or TRBV12-4 and TRBJ2-7; TRBD1 is a possible D gene (5 bases). Sequencing was carried out using PBMCs or a T cell subset sorted from them (not recorded which). This TCR derives from an adult woman who had mild COVID-19 (a few samples of this study predate the infection). Cell type and time point are not known. The CDR3, as DNA: TGTGCCAGCGGAAGGGGATCATCACGGCCCTACGAGCAGTACTTC. It codes for CASGRGSSRPYEQYF.